Following are 22 T cell receptor beta chains from one sample sequenced in a study of T cells expressing NK-cell markers. After re-calling the 5' RACE reads, TCRdb lists one entry per CDR3 protein, DNA absent. The specimen's table records about half a million distinct CDR3 sequences. Sequencing used blood T cells: a sorted CD56 or NKG2C T cell subset, CD4+ or CD8+ T cells, or bulk PBMC T cells (not recorded which). These receptors all stem from a woman in her 50s in good health.

CDR3 loop: CASSLYGQTNTGELFF. This rearrangement joins TRBV5-1 to TRBJ2-2; TCRdb lists TRBD1, though no DNA is available to test this call. This CDR3 has 16 residues. CDR1 is SGHRS, CDR2 YFSETQ, per germline.

The CDR3 here is CASSYRIDQPQHF. This rearrangement joins TRBV27 to TRBJ1-5; the TRBD1 assignment by TCRdb is unverifiable without DNA. This CDR3 is built from 13 residues. CDR1 MNHEY and CDR2 SMNVEV come from the germline V gene (reference sequence).

CDR3 amino acids: CASSRKPGQGTHEQYF. This chain links TRBV6-5 with TRBJ2-7; TCRdb proposes TRBD1, but this gene call is untestable without DNA. The CDR3 runs 16 residues. Germline V gene sequence: CDR1 MNHEY, CDR2 SVGAGI.

V usage is TRBV5-1 and J usage is TRBJ1-1; without DNA, the TCRdb call of TRBD1 cannot be checked. Germline-derived CDR1 and CDR2 are SGHRS and YFSETQ. The CDR3 loop spans 15 amino acids. CDR3 sequence: CASSFLPGGHPEAFF.

This rearrangement joins TRBV20-1 to TRBJ2-5; TCRdb names TRBD2, which stays unverified in the absence of DNA. CDR1 is DFQATT and CDR2 is SNEGSKA in the germline V gene (reference sequence). There are 17 residues in the CDR3. CDR3 region: CSAKLTSGRVVGETQYF.

This rearrangement joins TRBV6-1 to TRBJ2-3; the TCRdb D gene call, TRBD1, has no DNA to confirm it. Looked up from germline, CDR1 is MNHNS and CDR2 is SASEGT. The CDR3 contains 16 residues. CDR3 in amino acids: CASSDLGLGAGDTQYF.

The V call is TRBV19, the J call TRBJ2-1. Per germline, CDR1 LNHDA and CDR2 SQIVND (reference sequence). CDR3 length: 15 residues. CDR3 sequence reads: CASSIGVSPYNEQFF.

The chain carries TRBV15 and TRBJ2-7; TCRdb lists TRBD1, though no DNA is available to test this call. CDR1 is LNHNV and CDR2 is YYDKDF in the germline V gene (reference sequence). The CDR3 contains 12 residues. CDR3 residues: CATTGTGREQYF.

The rearrangement joins TRBV5-1 to TRBJ2-6; as DNA is missing, the TRBD1 call by TCRdb cannot be tested. The CDR3 contains 17 residues. Germline V gene data show CDR1 as SGHRS and CDR2 as YFSETQ. CDR3 region: CASSPFRGTSGANVLTF.

The CDR3 spells CASSMTSGRTGAYEQYF. This chain joins TRBV7-9 and TRBJ2-7; TCRdb's D call, TRBD2, is unchecked because there is no DNA. Germline V gene lookup returns CDR1 SEHNR and CDR2 FQNEAQ (reference sequence). This CDR3 contains 17 residues. The full variable domain, completed using reference TRBV7-9 and TRBJ2-7, is DTGVSQNPRHKITKRGQNVTFRCDPISEHNRLYWYRQTLGQGPEFLTYFQNEAQLEKSRLLSDRFSAERPKGSFSTLEIQRTEQGDSAMYLCASSMTSGRTGAYEQYFGPGTRLTVT.

The chain recombines TRBV12-3 or TRBV12-4 with TRBJ2-1. The CDR3 runs 13 residues. Here the CDR3 reads CASSFSLGNEQFF.

The V call is TRBV19, the J call TRBJ1-2; TCRdb calls TRBD1, which cannot be checked without DNA. The CDR3 runs 15 residues. The germline V gene has CDR1 LNHDA and CDR2 SQIVND (reference sequence). The CDR3 region is CASSPGQGESYGYTF.

V is TRBV10-3 and J is TRBJ2-3; checking the TCRdb D call of TRBD1 is not possible without DNA. Germline-derived CDR1 and CDR2 are ENHRY and SYGVKD. The CDR3 contains 14 residues. The CDR3 spells CAIGTGARTDTQYF.

The chain combines TRBV5-1 with TRBJ1-2; absent DNA, TCRdb's TRBD1 call cannot be checked. Germline values: CDR1 SGHRS, CDR2 YFSETQ. The CDR3 loop spans 15 amino acids. The CDR3 spells CASSLDVGTNYGYTF.

This chain links TRBV5-1 with TRBJ1-1. This CDR3 region has 16 residues. The V gene's germline CDR1 is SGHRS and CDR2 YFSETQ. The CDR3 protein is CASSPRGMGVNTEAFF.

The V gene is TRBV4-1, the J gene TRBJ2-3; TCRdb reports TRBD2, a call that lacks DNA to check it against. The CDR3 is 16 amino acids. The V gene's germline CDR1 is MGHRA and CDR2 YSYEKL. CDR3 region: CASSQGAAHSTDTQYF.

CDR3 in amino acids: CSVAPTGREQFF. This chain connects TRBV29-1 to TRBJ2-1; TCRdb picks TRBD1, but there is no DNA to check that call. Germline V gives CDR1 SQVTM, CDR2 ANQGSEA. This CDR3 spans 12 amino acids.

The rearrangement links TRBV5-1 to TRBJ1-1; TCRdb's D call of TRBD1 is untestable without DNA. CDR3 length equals 15 residues. Germline CDR1 reads SGHRS; CDR2 reads YFSETQ. The CDR3 loop is CASRTGGKMNTEAFF.

This chain joins TRBV30 and TRBJ1-1; with no DNA, the TCRdb D assignment of TRBD1 cannot be verified. In germline, CDR1 is GTSNPN, CDR2 SVGIG (reference sequence). The CDR3 has 14 amino acids. The CDR3 spells CAWSVTRGNTEAFF.

The V gene is TRBV5-8, the J gene TRBJ2-1; TCRdb lists TRBD2, though no DNA is available to test this call. There are 12 residues in the CDR3. Germline assignment: CDR1 SGHTS and CDR2 YDEGEE. The CDR3 here is CASSLMEEEQFF.

The chain links TRBV30 to TRBJ2-1. In germline, CDR1 is GTSNPN, CDR2 SVGIG (reference sequence). The CDR3 consists of 11 residues. CDR3 loop: CAWSASYEQFF.

V is TRBV19 and J is TRBJ2-5; TCRdb lists TRBD2, though no DNA is available to test this call. The CDR3 covers 18 residues. From germline, CDR1 is LNHDA and CDR2 SQIVND (reference sequence). The CDR3 spells CASSIGRLAGDRQETQYF.